This TCR beta chain was captured by sequencing in a study of regulatory T cells in long-lasting Graves disease. Specified time point: newly diagnosed GD, antithyroid drugs for less than 3 months. Isolated PBMC RNA provided the starting material for the TCR library. V was cut by 8 bases and J by 5 bases, with 9 bases left in between. From germline, CDR1 is MGHDK and CDR2 SYGVNS. This CDR3 contains 11 residues. Whole-study results and caveats: Having few samples may have compromised the accuracy.

Relying on iRepertoire HTBI primers and Arm-PCR of CDR3 regions, the team built TCR beta libraries. MiXCR, applied by TCRdb to the multiplex PCR reads, yields one record per CDR3 protein. The table shows 350,000 to 450,000 distinct CDR3 sequences, with over 12% occurring only once. This clonotype was seen more than once but under ten times. Its target is unknown. These data also featured in a second study, about T cells in Graves' hyperthyroidism and ophthalmopathy. As that report states: Researchers found most expanded thyroid clonotypes above 0.001 in blood as well. From stable hyperthyroidism, ophthalmopathy was separated by a 13 V-J model.

This sequence was found in a woman aged 40 to 55 with Graves disease. The sample in question was peripheral blood mononuclear cells (PBMCs), obtained at new diagnosis, from a patient treated with antithyroid drugs. This chain uses TRBV25-1 with TRBJ1-1; no firm D call. The CDR3 loop is CASGYKTEAFF. CDR3 nucleotides: TGTGCCAGCGGTTATAAAACTGAAGCTTTCTTT.